Following are 13 T cell receptor beta chains from one sample sequenced in a study of graft-versus-host responses after intestinal transplantation. Antigens for these TCRs are unknown. This table comes from immunoSEQ multiplex PCR, and its TCRdb copy is limited to in-frame clones, with some not included. The sample comprises under 130,000 clones, roughly 93% of which are singletons, and under 1.5% rests with the top ten. The specimen was unstimulated CD8+ T cells sorted from spleen or lymph node cells, collected before intestinal transplant. The receptors stem from a human donor who received an intestinal transplant.

The genes are TRBV12-5 and TRBJ2-5, with D possibly TRBD1 on 6 matching bases. Deletions cut 6 bases from V and 5 bases from J, with 13 bases between. The CDR3 covers 13 residues. Per germline, CDR1 LGHNT and CDR2 FRNRAP. CDR3 protein: CASGKTGAETQYF. In DNA, the CDR3 is TGTGCTAGTGGAAAGACAGGAGCCGAGACCCAGTACTTC.

V and J are TRBV29-1 and TRBJ1-1; no definite D call. The CDR3 sequence is 14 residues long. Germline values: CDR1 SQVTM, CDR2 ANQGSEA. With 6 bases removed from V and 1 base from J, the gap between germline ends came to 15 bases. As DNA, the CDR3 is TGCAGCGTAGCAGTCGGGCAGCCGAACACTGAAGCTTTCTTT. This translates into CSVAVGQPNTEAFF.

The rearrangement uses TRBV6-1 and TRBJ1-1; D gene ambiguous. CDR3 length: 13 amino acids. Trimming shortened V by 7 bases and J by 1 base, and 10 bases separated the two germline ends. CDR1 and CDR2 (germline): MNHNS, SASEGT. The CDR3 protein is CASNVNPNTEAFF. CDR3 in DNA: TGTGCCAGCAATGTGAATCCGAACACTGAAGCTTTCTTT.

The chain has TRBV14 and TRBJ2-7, with 8 nucleotides matching TRBD2. CDR1 and CDR2 (germline): SGHDN, FVKESK. V was pared by 5 bases and J by 2 bases, with 11 bases of the junction left unmatched. The CDR3 runs 16 residues. CDR3 amino acids: CASSNWGAGVAYEQYF. The CDR3 DNA is TGTGCCAGCAGCAACTGGGGAGCGGGGGTGGCCTACGAGCAGTACTTC.

The chain is built from TRBV4-1 and TRBJ1-3, with 9 positions matching TRBD1. V trimming: 4 bases; J trimming: 8 bases; junction bases outside the gene matches: 15. Per the germline V gene, CDR1 is MGHRA and CDR2 is YSYEKL. This CDR3 is 17 amino acids long. CDR3: CASSPSTGQGLGYTIYF. CDR3 nucleotides: TGCGCCAGCAGCCCTTCCACGGGACAGGGTTTAGGATACACCATATATTTT.

This clone turned up a few times. The V gene is TRBV5-4, the J gene TRBJ1-3; D perhaps matches TRBD1 (6 bases). V was clipped by 4 bases and J by 2 bases, with 13 bases between them. The germline V gene has CDR1 SGHNT and CDR2 YYREEE (reference sequence). The length of the CDR3 is 15 residues. CDR3 bases: TGTGCCAGCAGCACAGGGAAGGGGACTGGAAACACCATATATTTT. Protein product: CASSTGKGTGNTIYF.

V usage is TRBV27 and J usage is TRBJ1-2; D is unresolved. V was clipped by 3 bases and J by 1 base, with 6 bases between them. The CDR3 has 13 residues. CDR1 and CDR2 (germline): MNHEY, SMNVEV (reference sequence). This CDR3 is CASSLEGNYGYTF. For the CDR3, the DNA is TGTGCCAGCAGTTTGGAGGGTAACTATGGCTACACCTTC.

The chain employs TRBV9 and TRBJ1-2; D possibly corresponds to TRBD1 (5 bases). The germline gives CDR1 SGDLS, CDR2 YYNGEE. The V end lost 3 bases, the J end lost 4 bases, and 16 bases lay between the germline ends. This CDR3 comprises 15 residues. The CDR3 spells CASSAISEGIYGYTF. For the CDR3, the DNA is TGTGCCAGCAGCGCCATCAGCGAGGGGATCTATGGCTACACCTTC.

The chain has TRBV19 and TRBJ2-1; the D gene could be TRBD1 or TRBD2 (5 bases each). The CDR3 totals 17 residues. From germline, CDR1 is LNHDA and CDR2 SQIVND (reference sequence). V lost 2 bases, J lost 2 bases, and 16 bases lay in between. CDR3 region: CASSIRDVLLPYNEQFF. Written as DNA, the CDR3 is TGTGCCAGTAGTATAAGGGACGTTTTGCTTCCCTACAATGAGCAGTTCTTC.

Only one count was recorded for this clone. This rearrangement joins TRBV5-1 to TRBJ1-2; no clear D gene. V shed 0 bases and J shed 4 bases, with 13 bases lying between them. From germline, CDR1 is SGHRS and CDR2 YFSETQ. This CDR3 has 15 residues. DNA for the CDR3: TGCGCCAGCAGCTTGGAGCCGGAGGAGGGCTATGGCTACACCTTC. Amino acid sequence: CASSLEPEEGYGYTF.

The gene calls are TRBV6-1 and TRBJ1-5; TRBD1 might be the D (5 bases). CDR3 length equals 14 residues. The germline V and J ends were trimmed by 5 bases and 1 base, with 9 bases remaining between them. Germline lookup yields CDR1 MNHNS and CDR2 SASEGT. The CDR3 is CASSPTESNQPQHF. Written as DNA, the CDR3 is TGTGCCAGCAGTCCGACAGAAAGCAATCAGCCCCAGCATTTT.

The chain uses TRBV9 and TRBJ2-7; TRBD1 is a possible D gene (5 bases). The germline V and J ends were trimmed by 5 bases and 3 bases, with 15 bases remaining between them. Germline CDR1 is SGDLS and CDR2 is YYNGEE. The CDR3 runs to 14 residues. CDR3 nucleotides: TGTGCCAGCAGTCCTCAGGGATCTTTCTACGAGCAGTACTTC. This translates into CASSPQGSFYEQYF.

This clone came up once. The chain carries TRBV19 and TRBJ1-5; weak D call: TRBD1 (5 bases). The V end lost 4 bases, the J end lost 4 bases, and 14 bases lay between the germline ends. The CDR3 extends over 15 amino acids. Per germline, CDR1 LNHDA and CDR2 SQIVND (reference sequence). The chain's CDR3 is CASSRPRDLNQPQHF. DNA for the CDR3: TGTGCCAGTAGTAGACCCCGGGACTTAAATCAGCCCCAGCATTTT. Variable domain in full (rest from reference TRBV19 and TRBJ1-5): DGGITQSPKYLFRKEGQNVTLSCEQNLNHDAMYWYRQDPGQGLRLIYYSQIVNDFQKGDIAEGYSVSREKKESFPLTVTSAQKNPTAFYLCASSRPRDLNQPQHFGDGTRLSIL.